This T cell receptor (beta chain) appears in the sequencing data of a study of technical replicates of blood from a handful of donors. Method: immunoSEQ multiplex PCR; TCRdb's copy keeps in-frame clones and lacks some. There are roughly 70,000 clones in the sample; approximately 90% occur only once, and about 0.38% lies in the top ten. This CDR3 region has 12 residues. Germline CDR1 reads MNHEY; CDR2 reads SVGAGI. Trimming took 6 bases from V and 6 from J, leaving 12 bases between them. The chain joins TRBV6-5 to TRBJ2-7; tentative D call: TRBD2 (6 bases). Sequencing was performed on T cells isolated from PBMCs. This clonotype was obtained from a human donor in good health. The CDR3 is CASRRGDSEQYF. The DNA of the CDR3 is TGTGCCAGCAGGCGGGGAGATAGCGAGCAGTACTTC.